This T cell receptor (beta chain) was identified in a study of Graves' ophthalmopathy and Graves' hyperthyroidism. Study-wide findings and caveats: Most thyroid clonotypes expanded beyond 0.001 frequency were also found in blood.

Being free of ophthalmopathy for 18 months of follow-up defined stable hyperthyroidism. Recruitment covered hyperthyroidism patients aged 18 to 65 whose new diagnosis was of under 2 months' duration. Researchers turned away patients with other autoimmune diseases, uncontrolled infections, pregnancy or lactation. This CDR3 region has 15 residues. The V gene's germline CDR1 is MGHRA and CDR2 YSYEKL. The V end lost 1 base, the J end lost 6 bases, and 12 bases lay between the germline ends. RNA transcripts provided the template for amplifying TCR beta CDR3 regions. After a first-round RT-PCR with HTBI primers, a second-round multiplex PCR was run. A single record per CDR3 protein comes from TCRdb applying MiXCR to the multiplex PCR reads. The sample yields 680,000 or so distinct CDR3 sequences, 22% seen once. The table lists this clonotype with a few counts. Its antigen is currently unknown.

The V and J genes are TRBV4-1 and TRBJ2-2, with TRBD1 as a possible D gene (5 bases). The clonotype comes from a woman aged 18 to 35 with stable Graves' hyperthyroidism. Some clones in this sample may be carry-over from other donors' samples. Material for sequencing was peripheral blood. The DNA of the CDR3 is TGCGCCAGCAGCCAAGGTGGGGCATTAGCCGGGGAGCTGTTTTTT. Translated: CASSQGGALAGELFF.